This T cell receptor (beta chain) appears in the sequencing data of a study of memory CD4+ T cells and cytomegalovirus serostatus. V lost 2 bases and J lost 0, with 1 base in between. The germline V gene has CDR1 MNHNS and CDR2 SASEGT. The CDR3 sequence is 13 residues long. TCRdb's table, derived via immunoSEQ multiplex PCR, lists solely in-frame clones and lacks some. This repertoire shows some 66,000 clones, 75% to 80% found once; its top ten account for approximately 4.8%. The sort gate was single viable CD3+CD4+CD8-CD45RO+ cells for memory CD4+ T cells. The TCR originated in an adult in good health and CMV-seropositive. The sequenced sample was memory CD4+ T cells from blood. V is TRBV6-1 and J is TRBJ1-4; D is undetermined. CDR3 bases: TGTGCCAGCAGTGAATCAACTAATGAAAAACTGTTTTTT. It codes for CASSESTNEKLFF.